Below are 26 T cell receptor beta chains sequenced from a single sample in a study of PD-L1 blockade in urothelial cancer (dated by TCRdb to the late 2010s). This specimen's time point label, per the study, means: peripheral blood 6 weeks after treatment start. The library was made by the immunoSEQ multiplex PCR assay. TCRdb took over this immuneACCESS table, retaining in-frame rearrangements with V and J assigned. Such tables are incomplete; in checked studies, under half of the missing clones stem from an unresolved V gene, and the remainder is unexplained. Recorded for this sample are about 120,000 clones; around 89% of them occurred a single time. Roughly 1.7% of the sample rests with the top ten. Sequencing used PBMCs, obtained around atezolizumab (anti-PD-L1) treatment. Receptors originate from a man between 60 and 75 years old with urothelial cancer.

V is TRBV7-8 and J is TRBJ2-7; TRBD1 matches 7 bases. CDR3 length: 16 amino acids. V was pared by 2 bases and J by 4 bases, with 11 bases of the junction left unmatched. Germline assignment: CDR1 SGHVS and CDR2 FQNEAQ. The CDR3 reads CASSLWFRGNSYEQYF. In DNA form, the CDR3 reads TGTGCCAGCAGCTTATGGTTCAGGGGGAACTCTTACGAGCAGTACTTC.

This clone was seen just once. The chain uses TRBV9 and TRBJ2-1, with 10 bases aligning to TRBD2. Per the germline V gene, CDR1 is SGDLS and CDR2 is YYNGEE. The CDR3 has 17 amino acids. V was clipped by 2 bases and J by 7 bases; unmatched bases: 12. In DNA, the CDR3 is TGTGCCAGCAGCGTCAACCCCAGCGGGGGGGCACGGAATGAGCAGTTCTTC. Translating gives CASSVNPSGGARNEQFF.

The chain is built from TRBV5-1 and TRBJ2-7; TRBD2 matches at 11 bases. Trimming took 2 bases from V and 0 from J; bases not matched to a gene: 10. Germline V gene lookup returns CDR1 SGHRS and CDR2 YFSETQ. The CDR3 is 18 amino acids. The CDR3 region is CASSFVTSGILSSYEQYF. As DNA, the CDR3 is TGCGCCAGCAGCTTCGTGACTAGCGGGATCCTGAGCTCCTACGAGCAGTACTTC.

The V call is TRBV28, the J call TRBJ1-1; D gene unclear. The germline V gene encodes CDR1 MDHEN and CDR2 SYDVKM. Deletions cut 6 bases from V and 1 base from J, with 12 bases between. This CDR3 region has 14 residues. The CDR3 region is CASSHTVPNTEAFF. DNA of the CDR3: TGTGCCAGCAGCCATACGGTGCCGAACACTGAAGCTTTCTTT.

This sequence joins TRBV11-2 and TRBJ2-1; 10 nucleotides agree with TRBD2. With 1 base clipped from V and 8 bases from J, the junction kept 5 bases outside the gene matches. In germline, CDR1 is SGHAT, CDR2 FQNNGV. This CDR3 has 15 residues. The CDR3 loop is CASSLGAGGPDEQFF. The CDR3 DNA reads as TGTGCCAGCAGCTTAGGAGCGGGAGGGCCCGATGAGCAGTTCTTC.

This clone was counted only a few times. This rearrangement joins TRBV6-1 to TRBJ1-5; tentative D call: TRBD1 (6 bases). The V gene's germline CDR1 is MNHNS and CDR2 SASEGT. Trimming removed 4 bases from V and 5 bases from J, with 9 bases in between. The CDR3 contains 13 residues. For the CDR3, the DNA is TGTGCCAGCAGTGGCAGGGGTTATCAGCCCCAGCATTTT. Translation: CASSGRGYQPQHF.

The chain combines TRBV5-1 with TRBJ1-6, with 8 nucleotides matching TRBD1. After removal of 0 bases from V and 9 bases from J, the junction contained 5 bases not matched to a gene. The germline gives CDR1 SGHRS, CDR2 YFSETQ. CDR3 length: 15 residues. CDR3 in amino acids: CASSLGGTGSSPLHF. The CDR3 DNA sequence: TGCGCCAGCAGCTTGGGGGGGACAGGTTCTTCACCCCTCCACTTT.

V is TRBV2 and J is TRBJ2-7, with 8 positions matching TRBD2. The ends lost 4 bases at V and 4 bases at J; junction bases unmatched: 9. This CDR3 is 15 amino acids long. Germline V lookup: CDR1 SNHLY, CDR2 FYNNEI. The chain's CDR3 is CASSGTGRAGYEQYF. The CDR3 bases are TGTGCCAGCAGTGGTACCGGGAGGGCCGGGTACGAGCAGTACTTC.

The gene calls are TRBV4-2 and TRBJ1-6; D call uncertain. The length of the CDR3 is 16 residues. Germline CDR1 and CDR2: LGHNA and YNFKEQ. The V and J ends lost 0 bases and 6 bases respectively, with 12 bases between them. Written as DNA, the CDR3 is TGTGCCAGCAGCCAAGAGGTGAACATCCCTAATTCACCCCTCCACTTT. Its protein is CASSQEVNIPNSPLHF.

The gene calls are TRBV9 and TRBJ2-2; 7 nucleotides line up with TRBD1. In germline, CDR1 is SGDLS, CDR2 YYNGEE. After removal of 0 bases from V and 7 bases from J, the junction contained 12 bases not matched to a gene. The length of the CDR3 is 17 residues. The CDR3 loop is CASSVAWEGGEGGELFF. CDR3 in DNA: TGTGCCAGCAGCGTAGCTTGGGAAGGGGGCGAAGGCGGGGAGCTGTTTTTT.

The chain carries TRBV11-2 and TRBJ1-2, with 7 bases fitting TRBD1. Germline assignment: CDR1 SGHAT and CDR2 FQNNGV. This CDR3 is 16 amino acids long. Losses at the gene ends were 5 bases for V and 3 bases for J; bases not matched to a gene: 12. The CDR3 DNA is TGTGCCAGCAGCCCCCATATTCGGGACAGAGACTATGGCTACACCTTC. Its translation is CASSPHIRDRDYGYTF.

The V gene is TRBV6-5, the J gene TRBJ2-5; D is perhaps TRBD1 (6 bases). There are 14 residues in the CDR3. Germline CDR1 is MNHEY and CDR2 is SVGAGI. The germline V and J ends were trimmed by 6 bases and 1 base, with 12 bases remaining between them. The CDR3 nucleotides are TGTGCCAGCAGCCAGGGGTGGGGCCAAGAGACCCAGTACTTC. This encodes CASSQGWGQETQYF.

This chain links TRBV7-2 with TRBJ2-2; a possible D gene is TRBD1 (6 bases). The length of the CDR3 is 15 residues. The germline CDR1 and CDR2 sequences are SGHTA and FQGNSA. V lost 3 bases and J lost 3, with 11 bases in between. The CDR3 DNA is TGTGCCAGCAGCTTCGGACAGATCTACACCGGGGAGCTGTTTTTT. Translation: CASSFGQIYTGELFF.

This clone was counted between two and nine times. The rearrangement uses TRBV6-6 and TRBJ1-2, with 7 bases fitting TRBD1. This CDR3 region has 14 residues. Trimming took 6 bases from V and 5 from J; bases not matched to a gene: 9. Germline CDR1 is MNHNY and CDR2 is SVGAGI (reference sequence). CDR3 nucleotide sequence: TGTGCCAGCAGACTGACAGGGTTGGGATATGGCTACACCTTC. Its translation is CASRLTGLGYGYTF.

The chain links TRBV5-1 to TRBJ2-7, with D perhaps matching TRBD1 (6 bases). Germline CDR1 reads SGHRS; CDR2 reads YFSETQ. Trimming took 3 bases from V and 3 from J, leaving 10 bases between them. CDR3 length: 13 residues. CDR3: CASSSTGYYEQYF. CDR3 nucleotides: TGCGCCAGCAGCTCTACAGGGTACTACGAGCAGTACTTC.

The genes are TRBV28 and TRBJ1-4; D is undetermined. Between the trimmed V and J ends, which lost 7 bases and 8 bases, there was a span of 20 bases. The CDR3 totals 15 residues. The germline gives CDR1 MDHEN, CDR2 SYDVKM. CDR3 loop: CASTLGGGRGEKLFF. CDR3 nucleotides: TGTGCCAGCACCTTGGGAGGAGGGAGAGGCGAAAAACTGTTTTTT. The entire variable domain, with the rest obtained from reference TRBV28 and TRBJ1-4, is as follows: DVKVTQSSRYLVKRTGEKVFLECVQDMDHENMFWYRQDPGLGLRLIYFSYDVKMKEKGDIPEGYSVSREKKERFSLILESASTNQTSMYLCASTLGGGRGEKLFFGSGTQLSVL.

This chain links TRBV7-9 with TRBJ1-1, with D perhaps matching TRBD1 (5 bases). Germline V gene data show CDR1 as SEHNR and CDR2 as FQNEAQ (reference sequence). Trimming pared 5 bases from V and 1 base from J, leaving 14 bases between. The CDR3 covers 15 residues. The CDR3 region is CASSPPPQGNTEAFF. In nucleotides, the CDR3 is TGTGCCAGCAGCCCACCCCCCCAGGGGAACACTGAAGCTTTCTTT.

This rearrangement joins TRBV27 to TRBJ2-2; 12 bases align to TRBD1. The CDR3 covers 16 residues. The germline V gene has CDR1 MNHEY and CDR2 SMNVEV (reference sequence). The junction had 3 bases not matched to a gene; V was cut back by 0 bases and J by 7 bases. CDR3 in DNA: TGTGCCAGCAGTTTATCGGGACAGGGGGCGGTCGGGGAGCTGTTTTTT. Protein sequence: CASSLSGQGAVGELFF.

For the CDR3, the DNA is TGTGCCAGCAGTTTTTCAGGGGCAAGCAATCAGCCCCAGCATTTT. This encodes CASSFSGASNQPQHF. The rearrangement joins TRBV28 to TRBJ1-5; a possible D gene is TRBD1 (6 bases). There are 15 residues in the CDR3. V shed 3 bases and J shed 1 base, with 10 bases lying between them. Germline V CDR1 and CDR2: MDHEN, SYDVKM.

This chain connects TRBV30 to TRBJ2-1; D remains unclear. This CDR3 spans 10 amino acids. Germline values: CDR1 GTSNPN, CDR2 SVGIG (reference sequence). The V gene lost 5 bases and the J gene lost 10 bases, with 9 bases spanning the gap. The CDR3: CAWGLREQFF. The CDR3 DNA follows: TGTGCCTGGGGCCTGAGGGAGCAGTTCTTC.

This sequence joins TRBV7-2 and TRBJ1-1; D is ambiguous. The CDR3 runs to 13 residues. V dropped 5 bases and J dropped 5 bases, with 12 bases sitting between them. CDR1 is SGHTA, CDR2 FQGNSA, per germline. The CDR3 bases are TGTGCCAGCAGCCCATTAGGAGGGACTGAAGCTTTCTTT. As protein: CASSPLGGTEAFF.

This clone was found once. The chain couples TRBV28 to TRBJ1-4, with D tentatively TRBD1 (6 bases). The V end was cut by 6 bases, the J end by 7 bases, with 21 bases between. CDR3 length: 16 residues. The germline V gene encodes CDR1 MDHEN and CDR2 SYDVKM. The CDR3 DNA sequence: TGTGCCAGCAGAAAAGGGGGAGGGGGGCCGGGTGAAAAACTGTTTTTT. Translated, it gives CASRKGGGGPGEKLFF.

This clone was counted a few times. CDR3 sequence reads: CATANTRTLGANTEAFF. The CDR3 nucleotides are TGTGCCACGGCAAATACCCGGACCTTAGGGGCGAACACTGAAGCTTTCTTT. J is TRBJ1-1 and V is TRBV15; possibly TRBD1 for D (5 bases). Germline V gene lookup returns CDR1 LNHNV and CDR2 YYDKDF (reference sequence). The CDR3 is 17 residues long. Between the trimmed V and J ends, which lost 9 bases and 1 base, there was a span of 24 bases.

This sequence joins TRBV2 and TRBJ1-6, with D perhaps TRBD1 (6 bases). The CDR3 length is 15 residues. V was pared by 7 bases and J by 9 bases, with 19 bases between. From germline, CDR1 is SNHLY and CDR2 FYNNEI. DNA for the CDR3: TGTGCCAGCATCTCCAACAGGGATTACGGTTCACCCCTCCACTTT. Its protein is CASISNRDYGSPLHF.

The sample holds one count of this clone. The CDR3 nucleotides are TGTGCCAGCAGTTGGACAGGGGGCGCGAACACCGGGGAGCTGTTTTTT. Protein: CASSWTGGANTGELFF. The chain links TRBV27 to TRBJ2-2; 11 bases are a match to TRBD1. Germline-derived CDR1 and CDR2 are MNHEY and SMNVEV (reference sequence). J lost 0 bases, V lost 4 bases, and 1 base had no gene match. The CDR3 is made up of 16 amino acids.

This chain links TRBV11-3 with TRBJ1-1; the match to TRBD1 covers 10 bases. The CDR3 is 18 residues long. Germline CDR1 is SGHNT and CDR2 is YENEEA. V gave up 4 bases and J gave up 1 base; unmatched junction bases: 12. CDR3 loop: CASSSFLGQGFSNTEAFF. CDR3 nucleotide sequence: TGTGCCAGCAGCTCTTTTTTGGGACAGGGGTTTTCGAACACTGAAGCTTTCTTT.